This T cell receptor (beta chain) emerged from a study of patients and donors after allogeneic stem cell transplantation. MiXCR was run by TCRdb on the RT-PCR reads, yielding one entry per CDR3 protein. The sample contains some 200,000 distinct CDR3 sequences, around two fifths of which appear only once. Trimming shortened V by 2 bases and J by 1 base, and 6 bases separated the two germline ends. Germline V CDR1 and CDR2: MNHNY, SVGAGI (reference sequence). This CDR3 has 14 amino acids. Ten or more counts support this clonotype. The clonotype originates from a human donor who was either an allogeneic HSCT recipient or a stem cell or donor lymphocyte infusion donor (not recorded which). It is not recorded whose cells these are; they may come from a transplant donor. The sample taken for sequencing was blood, either unsorted or a sorted T cell fraction (not recorded which). This chain uses TRBV6-6 with TRBJ2-1; D gene uncertain. The CDR3 loop reads CASSYPPSYNEQFF. Here the CDR3 DNA reads TGTGCCAGCAGTTACCCACCTTCCTACAATGAGCAGTTCTTC.